The 14 T cell receptor beta chains reported below all come from one sample, sequenced in a study of spatial heterogeneity in lung cancer. Time point of the sample: blood at routine non-recurrence follow-up after resection. TCRdb re-analysed the 5' RACE reads in MiXCR, keeping a single row per CDR3 protein. The profile shows 2,500 to 3,500 distinct CDR3 sequences, around 53% of them singletons. Sequenced material: PBMCs, taken at follow-up. The receptors shown here come from a male donor with early-stage non-small cell lung cancer.

This clonotype was picked up a small number of times. Because the library targeted alpha chains, this beta chain is an off-target read whose size means little. The V call is TRBV11-2, the J call TRBJ2-3; 11 positions agree with TRBD2. Per germline, CDR1 SGHAT and CDR2 FQNNGV. Trimming took 4 bases from V and 4 from J; bases not matched to a gene: 1. The CDR3 totals 14 residues. As DNA, the CDR3 is TGTGCCAGCAGCTCGACTAGCGGGGCAGATACGCAGTATTTT. Translated, it gives CASSSTSGADTQYF.

With regard to this clonotype: This beta chain is off target for a library built for alpha chains, so its abundance means little. The J gene is TRBJ2-1, the V gene TRBV7-9; no firm D call. The CDR3 totals 18 residues. CDR1 is SEHNR, CDR2 FQNEAQ, per germline (reference sequence). The V gene lost 1 base and the J gene lost 1 base, with 17 bases spanning the gap. CDR3 sequence reads: CASSLGDPRANSYNEQFF. For the CDR3, the DNA is TGTGCCAGCAGCTTAGGCGACCCTAGGGCCAATTCCTACAATGAGCAGTTCTTC.

Turning to this clonotype: This beta chain is an off-target read within a library intended for alpha chains, so its frequency means little. The chain joins TRBV28 to TRBJ2-1, with 13 bases lining up with TRBD2. The CDR3 has 17 amino acids. V gave up 10 bases and J gave up 3 bases; unmatched junction bases: 12. The germline V gene encodes CDR1 MDHEN and CDR2 SYDVKM. This CDR3 is CATGSTSGGAGYNEQFF. The CDR3 DNA is TGTGCCACCGGTTCTACTAGCGGGGGGGCCGGCTACAATGAGCAGTTCTTC.

This clonotype has just a few counts. In a library made to pick up alpha chains, this beta chain is a stray read with a size that means little. This chain joins TRBV20-1 and TRBJ2-2; D possibly corresponds to TRBD1 (5 bases). The CDR3 is 14 amino acids. Trimming pared 0 bases from V and 7 bases from J, leaving 12 bases between. Germline V gene data show CDR1 as DFQATT and CDR2 as SNEGSKA (reference sequence). In DNA, the CDR3 is TGCAGTGCTAGAGAGGGCAGGGCTGGCGGGGAGCTGTTTTTT. Translating gives CSAREGRAGGELFF.

Concerning this clonotype: With the library built for alpha chains, this beta chain is off target and its frequency is not meaningful. This chain uses TRBV20-1 with TRBJ2-7, with 10 bases fitting TRBD2. The germline gives CDR1 DFQATT, CDR2 SNEGSKA (reference sequence). V lost 0 bases to trimming and J lost 1 base; unmatched junction nucleotides: 9. This CDR3 is built from 17 residues. CDR3 amino acids: CSARDLASGSRSYEQYF. DNA for the CDR3: TGCAGTGCTAGAGATCTGGCTAGCGGGAGTCGATCCTACGAGCAGTACTTC.

This clonotype has just one count. This beta chain came through as a stray read in a library set up for alpha chains, and its size says little. The chain has TRBV6-2 or TRBV6-3 and TRBJ2-3; 7 bases are a match to TRBD2. Trimming removed 3 bases from V and 0 bases from J; junction bases left unmatched: 9. Germline lookup yields CDR1 MNHEY and CDR2 SVGEGT. The CDR3 totals 17 residues. The CDR3 loop is CASSYQRGPKSTDTQYF. The CDR3 DNA sequence: TGTGCCAGCAGTTATCAGCGGGGCCCCAAAAGCACAGATACGCAGTATTTT.

Note on this clonotype: This beta chain lies outside the target of a library built for alpha chains; its clone size means little. V gene TRBV24-1 combines with J gene TRBJ2-7; TRBD1 matches at 7 bases. J lost 2 bases, V lost 9 bases, and 6 bases had no gene match. The CDR3 length is 13 residues. Germline CDR1 is KGHDR and CDR2 is SFDVKD. The CDR3 is CATGTATTYEQYF. CDR3 sequence (DNA): TGTGCCACCGGGACAGCCACTACCTACGAGCAGTACTTC.

As concerns this clonotype: The library was designed around alpha chains, so this beta chain is a stray read whose abundance carries little weight. The chain couples TRBV5-1 to TRBJ2-7, with 7 bases aligning to TRBD1. Germline trimming cut 2 bases from V and 0 bases from J; bases unmatched to any gene: 5. Germline-derived CDR1 and CDR2 are SGHRS and YFSETQ. The length of the CDR3 is 15 residues. The CDR3 DNA reads as TGCGCCAGCAGCTTTCGAGGGGGCTTCTCCTACGAGCAGTACTTC. Amino acids: CASSFRGGFSYEQYF.

This clonotype showed up just a few times. This beta chain is off target for a library built for alpha chains, so its abundance means little. The chain carries TRBV7-3 and TRBJ2-3, with 8 bases matching TRBD2. Looked up from germline, CDR1 is SGHTA and CDR2 is FQGTGA. This CDR3 has 16 residues. V was pared by 0 bases and J by 5 bases, with 7 bases of the junction left unmatched. The CDR3 loop is CASSLTEAGVGDTQYF. The CDR3 bases are TGTGCCAGCAGCTTAACAGAAGCGGGAGTCGGAGATACGCAGTATTTT.

The sample holds a few counts of this clonotype. This beta chain came through as a stray read in a library set up for alpha chains, and its size says little. The chain joins TRBV20-1 to TRBJ2-2, with TRBD2 matching 7 bases. Germline trimming cut 1 base from V and 1 base from J; bases unmatched to any gene: 9. This CDR3 has 17 residues. Germline V gene lookup returns CDR1 DFQATT and CDR2 SNEGSKA (reference sequence). CDR3 DNA sequence: TGCAGTGCTAGAGCCGCCGAGCGGGGCCTGAACACCGGGGAGCTGTTTTTT. Translation gives CSARAAERGLNTGELFF.

For this clonotype: For a library built for alpha chains, this beta chain is a stray read; little rests on its size. This sequence joins TRBV7-2 and TRBJ2-7; TRBD2 aligns across 9 bases. J gave up 2 bases and V 1 base, and 3 bases lay outside the gene matches. Germline CDR1 reads SGHTA; CDR2 reads FQGNSA. This CDR3 region has 15 residues. The DNA for the CDR3 is TGTGCCAGCAGCTTAGGACTAGCGGCTGCCTACGAGCAGTACTTC. Its protein product is CASSLGLAAAYEQYF. Together with reference TRBV7-2 and TRBJ2-7, the CDR3 gives the full variable domain: GAGVSQSPSNKVTEKGKDVELRCDPISGHTALYWYRQSLGQGLEFLIYFQGNSAPDKSGLPSDRFSAERTGGSVSTLTIQRTQQEDSAVYLCASSLGLAAAYEQYFGPGTRLTVT.

Points on this clonotype: The library was prepared for alpha chains; this beta chain is a stray read, so its frequency means little. The gene calls are TRBV14 and TRBJ2-2; D gene uncertain. This CDR3 contains 16 residues. Trimming pared 1 base from V and 1 base from J, leaving 10 bases between. Germline CDR1 reads SGHDN; CDR2 reads FVKESK. The CDR3 loop is CASSQGGQRNTGELFF. DNA of the CDR3: TGTGCCAGCAGCCAAGGTGGTCAGAGGAACACCGGGGAGCTGTTTTTT.

Note on this clonotype: The library was designed around alpha chains, so this beta chain is a stray read whose abundance carries little weight. The chain recombines TRBV27 with TRBJ2-7; 11 nucleotides match TRBD1. The CDR3 runs 14 residues. Trimming at V came to 6 bases and at J to 2 bases, leaving 3 bases not matched to a gene. The germline CDR1 and CDR2 sequences are MNHEY and SMNVEV (reference sequence). CDR3 in amino acids: CASRGQGETYEQYF. The CDR3 DNA is TGTGCCAGCAGGGGACAGGGGGAGACCTACGAGCAGTACTTC.

This clonotype has just a few counts. This beta chain turned up in a library designed for alpha chains; as an off-target read, its abundance says little. The chain combines TRBV7-2 with TRBJ1-1; weak D call: TRBD1 (6 bases). V was trimmed by 1 base and J by 1 base, leaving 10 bases between them. Germline V gene lookup returns CDR1 SGHTA and CDR2 FQGNSA. The CDR3 is 15 amino acids. CDR3 loop: CASSLDGGQNTEAFF. The CDR3 coding sequence is TGTGCCAGCAGCTTAGATGGGGGGCAGAACACTGAAGCTTTCTTT. Full variable domain (rest looked up from reference TRBV7-2 and TRBJ1-1): GAGVSQSPSNKVTEKGKDVELRCDPISGHTALYWYRQSLGQGLEFLIYFQGNSAPDKSGLPSDRFSAERTGGSVSTLTIQRTQQEDSAVYLCASSLDGGQNTEAFFGQGTRLTVV.